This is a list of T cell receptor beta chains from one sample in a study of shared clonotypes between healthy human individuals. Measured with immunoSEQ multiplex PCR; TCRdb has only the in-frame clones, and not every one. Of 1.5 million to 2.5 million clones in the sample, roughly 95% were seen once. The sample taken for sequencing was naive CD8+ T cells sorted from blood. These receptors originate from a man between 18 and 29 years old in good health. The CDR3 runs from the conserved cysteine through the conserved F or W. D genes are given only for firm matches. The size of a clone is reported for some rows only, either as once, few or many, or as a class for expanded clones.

TGTGCCAGCACCATGCGATTGGGGGCAGGAGCTTTCTTT | CASTMRLGAGAFF | . | TRBJ1-1 | TRBV5-8 | .
TGTGCCAGCAGCAACGGGCCCGAGGCTACTGGGGCGGACGGCTACACCTTC | CASSNGPEATGADGYTF | . | TRBJ1-2 | TRBV7-9 | .
TGTGCCAGCAGTTCGGCAATGGGACAGGGGGGAAACGAGCAGTACTTC | CASSSAMGQGGNEQYF | TRBD1 | TRBJ2-7 | TRBV6-6 | .
TGCGCCAGCAGCCAAGTTGGGTCGACAGGGTCGCAAAACATTCAGTACTTC | CASSQVGSTGSQNIQYF | TRBD1 | TRBJ2-4 | TRBV4-1 | .
TGTGCCAGCGGGACAGGGGGGGCCTACGAGCAGTACTTC | CASGTGGAYEQYF | TRBD1 | TRBJ2-7 | TRBV27 | once
TGTGCCAGTAGTATTGCGGCCCTAGACATCAACGATGAAAAACTGTTTTTT | CASSIAALDINDEKLFF | . | TRBJ1-4 | TRBV19 | .
TGCGCCAGCAGGGGGCTAGCGGGAGGCTTGTACAATGAGCAGTTCTTC | CASRGLAGGLYNEQFF | TRBD2 | TRBJ2-1 | TRBV10-2 | .
TGCGCCAGCAGCCGGGAGGAGGACTTTTCGCCCTACGAGCAGTACTTC | CASSREEDFSPYEQYF | . | TRBJ2-7 | TRBV4-1 | .
TGTGCCAGCAGCCTGGACACCACCTACGAGCAGTACTTC | CASSLDTTYEQYF | . | TRBJ2-7 | TRBV5-8 | once
TGTGCCAGTAGTATGCCGGGACAGGTGAACACTGAAGCTTTCTTT | CASSMPGQVNTEAFF | TRBD1 | TRBJ1-1 | TRBV19 | .
TGTGCCAGCAGCTTAGGTGGCGGGGCTGAGTATTTT | CASSLGGGAEYF | . | TRBJ2-3 | TRBV7-6 | .
TGTGCCAGCAGTGAAGCTAGCGGGGGGGCCAGGGGAGATACGCAGTATTTT | CASSEASGGARGDTQYF | TRBD2 | TRBJ2-3 | TRBV2 | .
TGCGCCAGCAGCCAAGACGTGGGTGGCTATGGCTACACCTTC | CASSQDVGGYGYTF | . | TRBJ1-2 | TRBV4-1 | few
TGCGCCAGCTCGGGGTTCACAGATACGCAGTATTTT | CASSGFTDTQYF | . | TRBJ2-3 | TRBV10-1 | .
TGTGCCAGCAGCTTAGGAGGGGGGAGTCCGGAAAACACCATATATTTT | CASSLGGGSPENTIYF | . | TRBJ1-3 | TRBV11-2 | .
TGTGCCAGCAGTTTACTCGGCGGACCCTACGAGCAGTACTTC | CASSLLGGPYEQYF | . | TRBJ2-7 | TRBV28 | .
TGTGCCAGCAGCCCAGGACAGGGGCTGCTCCTGGAGCAGTACTTC | CASSPGQGLLLEQYF | TRBD1 | TRBJ2-7 | TRBV7-9 | .
TGTGCCAGCAGTTTGGCGCGCGGGACAGAGCAGTTCTTC | CASSLARGTEQFF | . | TRBJ2-1 | TRBV27 | few
TGTGCCAGCAGTTCCCCCGAGCGGGGCCCCTACAGAGATACGCAGTATTTT | CASSSPERGPYRDTQYF | TRBD2 | TRBJ2-3 | TRBV27 | .
TGTGCCAGCAGGTGGGGGGATGGTGAGCAGTTCTTC | CASRWGDGEQFF | . | TRBJ2-1 | TRBV6-5 | .
TGTGCCAGCAGTTTAACGGCCGGGGTCTATGGCTACACCTTC | CASSLTAGVYGYTF | . | TRBJ1-2 | TRBV28 | .
TGTGCCAGCAGTAAAAGGCAGGGCACTGAAGCTTTCTTT | CASSKRQGTEAFF | . | TRBJ1-1 | TRBV6-1 | .
TGTGCCAGCAGTGAACAGGGGGATAGCAATCAGCCCCAGCATTTT | CASSEQGDSNQPQHF | TRBD1 | TRBJ1-5 | TRBV2 | .
TGCGCCAGCAGCCAAGGGACAGGGTATGGGGGTGAGCAGTTCTTC | CASSQGTGYGGEQFF | TRBD1 | TRBJ2-1 | TRBV4-1 | .
TGTGCCAGCAGTGAATGGTTAAGGGAAGGCACAGATACGCAGTATTTT | CASSEWLREGTDTQYF | . | TRBJ2-3 | TRBV6-1 | .
TGCGCCAGCGGCGGGGGCGATGCCACTGAAGCTTTCTTT | CASGGGDATEAFF | . | TRBJ1-1 | TRBV5-1 | .
TGCGCCAGCAGCCCAGGGACTAGCGGGAGGGCCTACAATGAGCAGTTCTTC | CASSPGTSGRAYNEQFF | TRBD2 | TRBJ2-1 | TRBV4-1 | .
TGTGCCAGCAGTTTATCTATCGTGGGGGGCTACACCTTC | CASSLSIVGGYTF | . | TRBJ1-2 | TRBV27 | once
TGTGCCAGCAGCTTAGCAGGGGGAATTGATGAGCAGTTCTTC | CASSLAGGIDEQFF | . | TRBJ2-1 | TRBV7-6 | .
TGTGCCAGCAGCTTAGGGGGTCGCACTGAAGCTTTCTTT | CASSLGGRTEAFF | . | TRBJ1-1 | TRBV13 | .